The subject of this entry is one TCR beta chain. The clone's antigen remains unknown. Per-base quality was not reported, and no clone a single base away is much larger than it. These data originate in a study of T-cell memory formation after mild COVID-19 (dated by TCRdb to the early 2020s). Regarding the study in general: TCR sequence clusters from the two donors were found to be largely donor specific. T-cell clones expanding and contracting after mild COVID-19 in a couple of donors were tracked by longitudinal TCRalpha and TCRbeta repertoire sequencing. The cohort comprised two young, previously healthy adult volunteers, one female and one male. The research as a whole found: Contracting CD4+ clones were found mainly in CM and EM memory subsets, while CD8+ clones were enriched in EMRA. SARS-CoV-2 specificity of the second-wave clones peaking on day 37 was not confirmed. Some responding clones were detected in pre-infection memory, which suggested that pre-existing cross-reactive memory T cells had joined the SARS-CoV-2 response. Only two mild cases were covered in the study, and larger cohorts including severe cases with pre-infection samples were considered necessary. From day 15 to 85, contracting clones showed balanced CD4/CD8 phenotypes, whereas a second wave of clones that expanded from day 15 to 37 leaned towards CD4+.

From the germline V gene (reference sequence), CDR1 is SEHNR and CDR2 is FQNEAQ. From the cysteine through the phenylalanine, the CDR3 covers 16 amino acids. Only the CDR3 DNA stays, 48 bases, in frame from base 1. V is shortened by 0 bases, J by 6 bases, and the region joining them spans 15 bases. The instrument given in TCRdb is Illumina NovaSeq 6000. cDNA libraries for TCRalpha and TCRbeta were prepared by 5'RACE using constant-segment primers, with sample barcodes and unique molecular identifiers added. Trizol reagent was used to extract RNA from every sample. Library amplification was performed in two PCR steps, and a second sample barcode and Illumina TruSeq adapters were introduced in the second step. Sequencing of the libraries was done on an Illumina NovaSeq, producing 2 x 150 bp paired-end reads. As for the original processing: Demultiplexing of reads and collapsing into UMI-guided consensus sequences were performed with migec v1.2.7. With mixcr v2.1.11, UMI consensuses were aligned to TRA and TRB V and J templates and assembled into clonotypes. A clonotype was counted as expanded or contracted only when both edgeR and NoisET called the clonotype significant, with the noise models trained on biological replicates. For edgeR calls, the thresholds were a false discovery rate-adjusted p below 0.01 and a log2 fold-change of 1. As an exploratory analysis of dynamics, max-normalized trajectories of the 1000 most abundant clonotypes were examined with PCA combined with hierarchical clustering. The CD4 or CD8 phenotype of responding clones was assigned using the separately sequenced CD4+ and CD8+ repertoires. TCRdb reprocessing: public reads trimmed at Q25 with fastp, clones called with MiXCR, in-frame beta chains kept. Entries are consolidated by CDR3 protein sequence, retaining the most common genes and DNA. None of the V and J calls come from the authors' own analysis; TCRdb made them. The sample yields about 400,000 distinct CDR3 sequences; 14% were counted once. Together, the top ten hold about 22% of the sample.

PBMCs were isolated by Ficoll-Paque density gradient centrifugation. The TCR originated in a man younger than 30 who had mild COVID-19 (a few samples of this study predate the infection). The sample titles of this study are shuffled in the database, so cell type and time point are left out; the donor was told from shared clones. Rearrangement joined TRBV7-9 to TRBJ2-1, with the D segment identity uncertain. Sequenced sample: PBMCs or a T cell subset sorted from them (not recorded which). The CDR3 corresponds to CASSLAPTPVANEQFF. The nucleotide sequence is TGTGCCAGCAGCTTAGCTCCGACACCGGTTGCCAATGAGCAGTTCTTC.